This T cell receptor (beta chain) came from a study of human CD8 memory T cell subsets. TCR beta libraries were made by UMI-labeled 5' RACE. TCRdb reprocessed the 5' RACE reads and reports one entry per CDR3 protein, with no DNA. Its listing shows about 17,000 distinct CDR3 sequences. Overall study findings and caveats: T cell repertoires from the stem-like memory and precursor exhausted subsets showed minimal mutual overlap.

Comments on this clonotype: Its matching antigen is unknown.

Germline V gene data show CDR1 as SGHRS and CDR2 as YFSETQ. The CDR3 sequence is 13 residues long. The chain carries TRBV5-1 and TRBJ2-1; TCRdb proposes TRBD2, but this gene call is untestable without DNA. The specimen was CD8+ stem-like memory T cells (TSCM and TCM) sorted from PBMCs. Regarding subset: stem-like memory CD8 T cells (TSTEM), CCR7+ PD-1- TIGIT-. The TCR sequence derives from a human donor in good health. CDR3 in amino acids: CASSPLDRNEQFF. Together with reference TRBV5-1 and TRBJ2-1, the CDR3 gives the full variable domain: KAGVTQTPRYLIKTRGQQVTLSCSPISGHRSVSWYQQTPGQGLQFLFEYFSETQRNKGNFPGRFSGRQFSNSRSEMNVSTLELGDSALYLCASSPLDRNEQFFGPGTRLTVL.